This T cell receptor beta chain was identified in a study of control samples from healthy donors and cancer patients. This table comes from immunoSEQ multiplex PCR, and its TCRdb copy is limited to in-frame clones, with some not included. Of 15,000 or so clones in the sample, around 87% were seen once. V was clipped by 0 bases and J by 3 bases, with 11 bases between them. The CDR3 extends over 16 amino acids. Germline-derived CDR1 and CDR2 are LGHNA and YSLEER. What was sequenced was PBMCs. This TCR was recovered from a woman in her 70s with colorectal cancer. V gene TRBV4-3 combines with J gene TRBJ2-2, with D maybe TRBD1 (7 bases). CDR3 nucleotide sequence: TGCGCCAGCAGCCAAGACCCCAGGGGGGACACCGGGGAGCTGTTTTTT. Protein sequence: CASSQDPRGDTGELFF.